Given below is one T cell receptor beta chain in context. Its antigen remains unknown. TCRdb's copy holds only in-frame clones and misses some; the assay was immunoSEQ multiplex PCR. The sample holds 65,000 to 70,000 clones, around 73% seen once. The record originates from a study of OX40 agonist ivuxolimab in advanced cancers. Regarding the study as a whole: Both CD4+ and CD8+ T cell populations in blood had undergone clonal expansion by week 6 at 0.1 to 3.0 mg/kg. CD8+ T cells (on average) carried more expanded clones than CD4+ T cells.

The CDR3 has 13 residues. Trimming took 0 bases from V and 6 from J, leaving 7 bases between them. CDR1 and CDR2 (germline): SGHRS, YFSETQ. The genes are TRBV5-1 and TRBJ1-5; D is undetermined. The TCR originated in an adult with an advanced solid tumor such as melanoma, head and neck, liver or kidney cancer. The source was CD4+ or CD8+ T cells sorted from blood, collected in a trial of the OX40 agonist ivuxolimab. For the CDR3, the DNA is TGCGCCAGCAGCTTGGAACGGTTTCAGCCCCAGCATTTT. Translated: CASSLERFQPQHF.